Each of the 25 T cell receptor beta chains below was sequenced from the same sample in a study of glioma-infiltrating T cells after dendritic cell vaccination. Method: immunoSEQ multiplex PCR; TCRdb's copy keeps in-frame clones and lacks some. Of tens of thousands of clones listed, around 86% are singletons. Time point: after dendritic cell vaccination, including at tumor progression/relapse. The sequencing here drew on blood, taken after dendritic cell vaccination. The origin of the receptors is a human donor with glioblastoma.

Comment on this clone: At one end, the junction sequence differs from germline, possibly due to a read error. The chain recombines TRBV2 with TRBJ1-2; a possible D gene is TRBD1 (5 bases). Germline V gives CDR1 SNHLY, CDR2 FYNNEI. This CDR3 region has 13 residues. The CDR3 reads CASSGQGNSGYTF. DNA for the CDR3: TGTGCCAGCAGTGGCCAGGGAAACTCTGGCTACACCTTC.

This clone has just one count. The chain uses TRBV7-6 and TRBJ1-2, with D hard to call. The CDR3 is 15 residues long. The ends were cut back, 5 bases at V and 4 bases at J, with 17 bases in the middle. CDR1 is SGHVS, CDR2 FNYEAQ, per germline. The CDR3 nucleotides are TGTGCCAGCAGCCTAGGACGGGGATTTAGCTATGGCTACACCTTC. It codes for CASSLGRGFSYGYTF.

V usage is TRBV7-8 and J usage is TRBJ1-1; tentative D call: TRBD1 (5 bases). Germline V lookup: CDR1 SGHVS, CDR2 FQNEAQ. The CDR3 runs to 14 residues. V lost 0 bases and J 7 bases, leaving 12 bases between the germline ends. CDR3 DNA: TGTGCCAGCAGCTTAGCGGGGGGGGATGGTGAAGCTTTCTTT. It specifies CASSLAGGDGEAFF.

The chain combines TRBV5-1 with TRBJ1-1, with D unresolved. The CDR3 extends over 15 amino acids. V was shortened by 3 bases and J by 4 bases, with 16 bases between the two germline ends. The germline V gene encodes CDR1 SGHRS and CDR2 YFSETQ. Here the CDR3 reads CASSYAGSGSTEAFF. In nucleotides, the CDR3 is TGCGCCAGCAGCTATGCCGGGTCCGGGAGCACTGAAGCTTTCTTT.

This chain joins TRBV7-9 and TRBJ1-1; weak D call: TRBD1 (5 bases). Germline-derived CDR1 and CDR2 are SEHNR and FQNEAQ (reference sequence). The CDR3 contains 14 residues. The V end was cut by 5 bases, the J end by 3 bases, with 13 bases between. The CDR3 sequence: CASSLGGRDTEAFF. The CDR3 DNA reads TGTGCCAGCAGCCTCGGGGGGAGGGACACTGAAGCTTTCTTT.

The rearrangement uses TRBV6-1 and TRBJ1-2, with TRBD1 matching 9 bases. This CDR3 has 14 residues. Germline V lookup: CDR1 MNHNS, CDR2 SASEGT. The J segment lost 6 bases and the V segment lost 6 bases, leaving 8 bases of the junction unmatched. CDR3 coding DNA: TGTGCCAGCAGGAATCTACAGGGGGCAAATGGCTACACCTTC. It codes for CASRNLQGANGYTF.

The chain uses TRBV18 and TRBJ1-2; 7 bases match TRBD1. Looked up from germline, CDR1 is KGHSH and CDR2 is LQKENI. The CDR3 totals 17 residues. The V and J ends lost 0 bases and 4 bases, in that order; junction bases with no gene match: 11. The CDR3 nucleotides read TGTGCCAGCTCACCACCGGAGAGGGGGCATCGTAGCTATGGCTACACCTTC. This sequence encodes CASSPPERGHRSYGYTF.

V is TRBV4-2 and J is TRBJ2-1, with D uncertain. Germline V gives CDR1 LGHNA, CDR2 YNFKEQ. With 3 bases removed from V and 1 base from J, the gap between germline ends came to 16 bases. The CDR3 sequence is 17 residues long. The CDR3 DNA sequence: TGTGCCAGCAGCCAGTTTTCCCCTGGTGAGTCCTACAATGAGCAGTTCTTC. Protein sequence: CASSQFSPGESYNEQFF.

J is TRBJ2-3 and V is TRBV5-1, with 8 positions matching TRBD2. The CDR3 contains 16 residues. Germline CDR1 and CDR2: SGHRS and YFSETQ. J was trimmed by 4 bases and V by 4 bases; bases with no gene match: 11. CDR3 in DNA: TGCGCCAGCAGCCGTCAAGCGGGGGCGGTTTCAGATACGCAGTATTTT. It codes for CASSRQAGAVSDTQYF.

The chain has TRBV23-1 and TRBJ1-2, with D possibly matching TRBD1 (6 bases). TRBV23-1 is identified as an open reading frame with a role that is uncertain. V was clipped by 0 bases and J by 1 base, with 12 bases between them. CDR3 length equals 16 residues. CDR3 amino acids: CASSQSIRTDNYGYTF. CDR3 bases: TGCGCCAGCAGTCAATCCATCAGGACAGATAACTATGGCTACACCTTC.

CDR3 residues: CASSELWTSGQETQYF. DNA of the CDR3: TGTGCCAGCAGTGAATTGTGGACTAGCGGGCAAGAGACCCAGTACTTC. V usage is TRBV6-1 and J usage is TRBJ2-5; the match to TRBD2 covers 11 bases. This CDR3 is 16 amino acids long. V shed 2 bases, J shed 2 bases, and the junction held 4 bases outside the gene matches. From germline, CDR1 is MNHNS and CDR2 SASEGT.

The V gene is TRBV13, the J gene TRBJ1-2, with D possibly TRBD1 on 5 matching bases. Germline values: CDR1 PRHDT, CDR2 FYEKMQ (reference sequence). Trimming took off 0 bases at V and 4 bases at J, with 9 bases between the two ends. CDR3 length equals 14 residues. The CDR3 protein is CASSLGGGSYGYTF. The CDR3 bases are TGTGCCAGCAGCTTAGGCGGGGGAAGCTATGGCTACACCTTC.

The chain recombines TRBV15 with TRBJ1-2; D unresolved. V was cut by 5 bases and J by 4 bases, with 11 bases left in between. The length of the CDR3 is 13 residues. In germline, CDR1 is LNHNV, CDR2 YYDKDF (reference sequence). The CDR3 here is CATSLNQAYGYTF. The CDR3 DNA reads TGTGCCACCAGCCTTAACCAGGCCTATGGCTACACCTTC. Using reference TRBV15 and TRBJ1-2 for the parts outside the CDR3, the full variable domain is DAMVIQNPRYQVTQFGKPVTLSCSQTLNHNVMYWYQQKSSQAPKLLFHYYDKDFNNEADTPDNFQSRRPNTSFCFLDIRSPGLGDTAMYLCATSLNQAYGYTFGSGTRLTVV.

The table lists this clone with a count of one. V is TRBV6-6 and J is TRBJ1-1; perhaps TRBD1 as D (6 bases). This CDR3 is built from 13 residues. Trimming stripped 3 bases from V and 6 bases from J, with 11 bases between. Germline V gene data show CDR1 as MNHNY and CDR2 as SVGAGI (reference sequence). The CDR3 reads CASSYQQGAEAFF. CDR3 bases: TGTGCCAGCAGTTATCAACAGGGCGCTGAAGCTTTCTTT.

The CDR3: CASSPYNRVTGNTIYF. Written as DNA, the CDR3 is TGTGCCAGCAGTCCTTACAACAGGGTAACTGGAAACACCATATATTTT. V is TRBV27 and J is TRBJ1-3; possibly TRBD1 for D (6 bases). The CDR3 covers 16 residues. Trimming pared 5 bases from V and 2 bases from J, leaving 16 bases between. CDR1 MNHEY and CDR2 SMNVEV come from the germline V gene (reference sequence).

The genes are TRBV10-1 and TRBJ1-2, with 9 bases aligning to TRBD1. The J segment lost 8 bases and the V segment lost 5 bases, leaving 3 bases of the junction unmatched. CDR1 is WNHNN, CDR2 SYGVQD, per germline (reference sequence). The CDR3 loop spans 12 amino acids. CDR3 sequence: CASSTGTGGYTF. Here the CDR3 DNA reads TGCGCCAGCAGTACCGGGACAGGGGGCTACACCTTC.

V is TRBV2 and J is TRBJ2-1; 10 nucleotides match TRBD2. The CDR3 sequence is 16 residues long. V trimming: 2 bases; J trimming: 5 bases; junction bases outside the gene matches: 6. Germline loops: CDR1 SNHLY, CDR2 FYNNEI. The CDR3 protein is CASSEQLAGANNEQFF. The DNA of the CDR3 is TGTGCCAGCAGTGAACAGCTAGCGGGGGCTAACAATGAGCAGTTCTTC.

This chain links TRBV29-1 with TRBJ1-5; D is uncertain. Germline V CDR1 and CDR2: SQVTM, ANQGSEA. Trimming removed 4 bases from V and 0 bases from J, with 4 bases in between. This CDR3 has 12 residues. The CDR3 is CSVANSNQPQHF. Here the CDR3 DNA reads TGCAGCGTTGCTAATAGCAATCAGCCCCAGCATTTT.

The genes are TRBV29-1 and TRBJ1-5, with 8 bases lining up with TRBD1. The ends lost 3 bases at V and 3 bases at J; junction bases unmatched: 13. The length of the CDR3 is 17 residues. The germline CDR1 and CDR2 sequences are SQVTM and ANQGSEA. This chain's CDR3 is CSVDADRGNGNNQPQHF. The CDR3 nucleotides read TGCAGCGTTGACGCCGACAGGGGCAACGGGAACAATCAGCCCCAGCATTTT.

The chain employs TRBV29-1 and TRBJ1-1; D remains ambiguous. Deletions cut 2 bases from V and 10 bases from J, with 14 bases between. Germline loops: CDR1 SQVTM, CDR2 ANQGSEA. This CDR3 contains 12 residues. The CDR3 protein is CSVETTGNGAFF. CDR3 coding DNA: TGCAGCGTTGAAACGACGGGAAATGGAGCTTTCTTT.

V is TRBV2 and J is TRBJ1-6, with D perhaps TRBD1 (5 bases). The length of the CDR3 is 16 residues. V gave up 4 bases and J gave up 5 bases, with 15 bases separating them. Germline CDR1 SNHLY, CDR2 FYNNEI. The CDR3 bases are TGTGCCAGCAGTGCACAGGACACGCATAATAATTCACCCCTCCACTTT. Protein sequence: CASSAQDTHNNSPLHF. Drawing the rest from reference TRBV2 and TRBJ1-6, the complete variable domain is EPEVTQTPSHQVTQMGQEVILRCVPISNHLYFYWYRQILGQKVEFLVSFYNNEISEKSEIFDDQFSVERPDGSNFTLKIRSTKLEDSAMYFCASSAQDTHNNSPLHFGNGTRLTVT.

V is TRBV5-1 and J is TRBJ2-1; 14 nucleotides align to TRBD2. V lost 2 bases and J lost 7; bases outside the gene matches: 5. This CDR3 has 16 amino acids. Germline assignment: CDR1 SGHRS and CDR2 YFSETQ. The CDR3 is CASSFSGTSGGNEQFF. The CDR3 nucleotides read TGCGCCAGCAGCTTTTCCGGGACTAGCGGGGGTAATGAGCAGTTCTTC.

The chain links TRBV11-2 to TRBJ1-2, with TRBD1 as a possible D gene (6 bases). Germline V CDR1 and CDR2: SGHAT, FQNNGV. Trimming shortened V by 4 bases and J by 8 bases, and 17 bases separated the two germline ends. The length of the CDR3 is 14 residues. The CDR3 region is CASSSGGGFAGYTF. The CDR3 DNA sequence: TGTGCCAGCAGCTCGGGAGGGGGGTTCGCCGGCTACACCTTC. Filled out from reference TRBV11-2 and TRBJ1-2, the complete variable domain reads EAGVAQSPRYKIIEKRQSVAFWCNPISGHATLYWYQQILGQGPKLLIQFQNNGVVDDSQLPKDRFSAERLKGVDSTLKIQPAKLEDSAVYLCASSSGGGFAGYTFGSGTRLTVV.

The chain uses TRBV5-1 and TRBJ1-1; no definite D call. Trimming took 4 bases from V and 0 from J, leaving 16 bases between them. Germline assignment: CDR1 SGHRS and CDR2 YFSETQ. The CDR3 is made up of 16 amino acids. The CDR3 spells CASSADPDSMNTEAFF. CDR3 nucleotide sequence: TGCGCCAGCAGCGCGGATCCGGACTCGATGAACACTGAAGCTTTCTTT.

This clone was seen only once. This rearrangement joins TRBV6-1 to TRBJ2-7; TRBD2 agrees at 7 bases. The ends lost 4 bases at V and 3 bases at J; junction bases unmatched: 3. The CDR3 contains 13 residues. CDR1 is MNHNS, CDR2 SASEGT, per germline. The CDR3 is CASSGGLHYEQYF. In DNA form, the CDR3 reads TGTGCCAGCAGTGGGGGACTACACTACGAGCAGTACTTC.